Listed below are T cell receptor beta chains from one sample, sequenced in a study of regulatory T cells. Profiled with immunoSEQ multiplex PCR; TCRdb holds only in-frame clones, not every one. The table records over 2,000 clones, approximately 90% of them present only once. Sequencing was carried out using CD4+ Tregs sorted from blood. The source of these receptors is a child aged 5-17 years with CD3G deficiency. Each CDR3 is given with its conserved first and last residue. Each record gives: J gene, V gene, CDR3 protein.

J: TRBJ2-7
V: TRBV10-3
CDR3: CAISEGQGAYEQYF

J: TRBJ2-1
V: TRBV19
CDR3: CASSPRGKSFYNEQFF

J: TRBJ2-1
V: TRBV20-1
CDR3: CSAVLNNEQFF

J: TRBJ2-3
V: TRBV28
CDR3: CASSSGQFRQYF

J: TRBJ2-7
V: TRBV19
CDR3: CASSKTSGLAYEQYF

J: TRBJ2-5
V: TRBV7-8
CDR3: CASSPKWGPKETQYF

J: TRBJ1-1
V: TRBV6-1
CDR3: CATREYFEAFF

J: TRBJ1-1
V: TRBV6-1
CDR3: CASSEQGFEAFF

J: TRBJ1-1
V: TRBV30
CDR3: CAWSEGRTTEAFF

J: TRBJ2-3
V: TRBV6-6
CDR3: CASSPGFHTDTQYF

J: TRBJ1-1
V: TRBV6-6
CDR3: CASIQGEVTNTEAFF

J: TRBJ2-1
V: TRBV28
CDR3: CASSFSRAGGGYNEQFF

J: TRBJ1-5
V: TRBV28
CDR3: CASSLGAGPSQPQHF

J: TRBJ2-6
V: TRBV7-8
CDR3: CASSSRLAGVGANVLTF

J: TRBJ2-7
V: TRBV9
CDR3: CASSAHLNGEQYF

J: TRBJ2-2
V: TRBV7-9
CDR3: CASSSRGTGELFF

J: TRBJ2-7
V: TRBV5-1
CDR3: CASSSHWGNEQYF

J: TRBJ1-2
V: TRBV19
CDR3: CASSRQGATRDGYTF

J: TRBJ2-1
V: TRBV7-6
CDR3: CASSLGQGAGNEQFF

J: TRBJ1-2
V: TRBV6-1
CDR3: CASSHRDSSAYTF

J: TRBJ2-7
V: TRBV5-1
CDR3: CASSRGQGRYEQYF

J: TRBJ2-1
V: TRBV28
CDR3: CASSSRQVYYNEQFF

J: TRBJ2-1
V: TRBV28
CDR3: CASSSYVAGVGLNEQFF

J: TRBJ2-7
V: TRBV6-1
CDR3: CASSELTSGRASSYEQYF

J: TRBJ2-1
V: TRBV7-2
CDR3: CASSNYRYGGTGGENEQFF

J: TRBJ1-2
V: TRBV6-1
CDR3: CASTLKGFYGYTF

J: TRBJ1-2
V: TRBV10-3
CDR3: CAISQDATGGYTF

J: TRBJ1-2
V: TRBV27
CDR3: CASKTGKGGYTF

J: TRBJ2-7
V: TRBV7-9
CDR3: CASSLAGGYEQYF

J: TRBJ1-1
V: TRBV6-1
CDR3: CASSDFFSIGPEAFF

J: TRBJ1-1
V: TRBV19
CDR3: CASRYRGVNTEAFF

J: TRBJ1-1
V: TRBV28
CDR3: CASSRVLNTEAFF

J: TRBJ1-4
V: TRBV7-9
CDR3: CASSRQGARGEKLFF

J: TRBJ2-1
V: TRBV10-3
CDR3: CAISESESGGSYNEQFF

J: TRBJ2-2
V: TRBV6-1
CDR3: CASSDPGFALAGARTGELFF

J: TRBJ2-1
V: TRBV28
CDR3: CASSLGTSGRRNEQFF

J: TRBJ2-1
V: TRBV7-9
CDR3: CASSLGLAGKGEQFF

J: TRBJ2-7
V: TRBV7-9
CDR3: CASSFSGGEQYF

J: TRBJ1-1
V: TRBV28
CDR3: CASSPIDRGEAFF

J: TRBJ1-1
V: TRBV28
CDR3: CASSTPKQGRNTEAFF

J: TRBJ2-1
V: TRBV6-1
CDR3: CASSEAPAGRQFF

J: TRBJ2-1
V: TRBV21-1
CDR3: CASSIRGLVCNEQFF

J: TRBJ1-1
V: TRBV13
CDR3: CASSSRNGVAFF

J: TRBJ2-3
V: TRBV18
CDR3: CASSPISADTQYF

J: TRBJ2-3
V: TRBV28
CDR3: CASSSYRGSGSTDTQYF

J: TRBJ1-5
V: TRBV6-1
CDR3: CASSETLPPPGQPQHF

J: TRBJ2-3
V: TRBV23-1
CDR3: CASSHSDRTSGRAIGSTDTQYF

J: TRBJ2-1
V: TRBV6-6
CDR3: CASSSGTSGRGQFF

J: TRBJ2-3
V: TRBV6-1
CDR3: CASSDSGSKSDTQYF

J: TRBJ2-7
V: TRBV6-1
CDR3: CATTSGVAGPYEQYF

J: TRBJ1-2
V: TRBV6-6
CDR3: CASSYSRSYGYTF

J: TRBJ1-2
V: TRBV6-6
CDR3: CASSYPLASGYTF

J: TRBJ2-1
V: TRBV9
CDR3: CASSPITYYDSYNEQFF